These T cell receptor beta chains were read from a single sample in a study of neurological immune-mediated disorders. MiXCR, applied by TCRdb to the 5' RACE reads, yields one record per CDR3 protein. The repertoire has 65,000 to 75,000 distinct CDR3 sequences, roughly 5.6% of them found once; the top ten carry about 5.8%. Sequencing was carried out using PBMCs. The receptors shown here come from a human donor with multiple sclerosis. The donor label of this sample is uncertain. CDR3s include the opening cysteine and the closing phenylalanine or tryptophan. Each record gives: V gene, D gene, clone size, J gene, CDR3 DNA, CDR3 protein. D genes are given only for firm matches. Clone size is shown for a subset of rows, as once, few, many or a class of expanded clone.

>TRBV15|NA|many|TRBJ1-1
TGTGCCACCAGCAGAGACGGCGGGGTGGCGAACACTGAAGCTTTCTTT
CATSRDGGVANTEAFF
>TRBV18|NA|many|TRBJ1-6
TGTGCCAGCTCACCATCGGGCAGGGAGCATTCACCCCTCCACTTT
CASSPSGREHSPLHF
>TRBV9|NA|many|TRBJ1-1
TGTGCCAGCAGCGTGGGCAGGGAGGACACTGAAGCTTTCTTT
CASSVGREDTEAFF
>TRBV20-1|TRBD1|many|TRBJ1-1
TGCAGTGCCCCGGCGGCAGGGGGCAACACTGAAGCTTTCTTT
CSAPAAGGNTEAFF
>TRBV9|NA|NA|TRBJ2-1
TGTGCCAGCACCCCTTTTGGGGAGAACACCGGGGAGCAGTTCTTC
CASTPFGENTGEQFF
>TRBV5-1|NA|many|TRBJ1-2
TGCGCCAGCAGCTTGTCAGGGAACTATGGCTACACCTTC
CASSLSGNYGYTF
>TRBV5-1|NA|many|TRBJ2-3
TGCGCCAGCAGCTTGCTGGGGGTCGCAGATACGCAGTATTTT
CASSLLGVADTQYF
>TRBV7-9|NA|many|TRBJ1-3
TGTGCCAGCAGCTTCGGGACATGGACTGGAAACACCATATATTTT
CASSFGTWTGNTIYF
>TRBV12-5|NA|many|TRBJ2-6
TGTGCTAGTGGCCTCTCCGACGGATTCTCTGGGGCCAACGTCCTGACTTTC
CASGLSDGFSGANVLTF
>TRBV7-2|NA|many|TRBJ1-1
TGTGCCAGCAGCTTAATAGGGACGCCTGAAGCTTTCTTT
CASSLIGTPEAFF
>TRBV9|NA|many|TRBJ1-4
TGTGCCAGCAGTAGTCAGCCTAATGAAAAACTGTTTTTT
CASSSQPNEKLFF
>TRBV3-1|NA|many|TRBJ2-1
TGTGCCAGCAGCCAAGATCTATACAATGAGCAGTTCTTC
CASSQDLYNEQFF
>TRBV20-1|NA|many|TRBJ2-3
TGCAGTGCTAGAGCGAATACGCAGTATTTT
CSARANTQYF
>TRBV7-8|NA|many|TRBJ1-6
TGTGCCAGCAGCTTAGGCCGGACGAGCTCCTATAATTCACCCCTCCACTTT
CASSLGRTSSYNSPLHF
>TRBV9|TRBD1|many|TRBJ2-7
TGTGCCAGCAGCGGTGGACAGGGCGGTTGGCAGTACTTC
CASSGGQGGWQYF
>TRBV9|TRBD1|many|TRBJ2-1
TGTGCCAGCTCCGGACAGGGCGGTGACTCATTATACAATGAGCAGTTCTTC
CASSGQGGDSLYNEQFF
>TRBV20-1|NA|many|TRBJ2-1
TGCAGTGCTCTCGACTCCCCCGGGGAGCAGTTCTTC
CSALDSPGEQFF
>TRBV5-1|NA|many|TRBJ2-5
TGCGCCAGCAGCTTGGCCGGTGGGGCTGAAGAGACCCAGTACTTC
CASSLAGGAEETQYF
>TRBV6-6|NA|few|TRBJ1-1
TGTGCCAGCAGTAACTCCAGGGAGAGCACTGAAGCTTTCTTT
CASSNSRESTEAFF
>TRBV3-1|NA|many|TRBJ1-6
TGTGCCAGCAGCCAAGATTTCCGGAATCGGAATTCACCCCTCCACTTT
CASSQDFRNRNSPLHF
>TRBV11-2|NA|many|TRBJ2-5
TGTGCCAGCAGCTGGCATGGAGAGACCCAGTACTTC
CASSWHGETQYF
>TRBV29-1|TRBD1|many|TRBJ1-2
TGCAGCGTTGATAGACAGGGGGACTATGGCTACACCTTC
CSVDRQGDYGYTF